The clone carrying this T cell receptor beta chain turned up a few times. Its matching antigen is unknown. The data were produced by immunoSEQ multiplex PCR, yet TCRdb's version contains in-frame clones alone and is incomplete. Of more than 2,000 clones in the sample, more than 55% were seen once. The data stem from a study of coeliac disease. Notes on the study in general: Cross-contamination between intraepithelial and lamina propria cells was possible. Unbiased detection of gliadin-specific T cells was judged not feasible with this approach. Active celiac intraepithelial and lamina propria samples had lower TRB and TRG clonality than control samples.

From germline, CDR1 is SGHTA and CDR2 FQGNSA. The CDR3 length is 15 residues. J was trimmed by 4 bases and V by 5 bases; bases with no gene match: 8. The sequence was obtained from a woman in her 70s with celiac disease on a gluten-free diet. The V and J genes are TRBV7-2 and TRBJ2-1, with TRBD2 matching 7 bases. What was sequenced was lamina propria lymphocytes from the gut. The CDR3 spells CASSISGMDYNEQFF. The DNA for the CDR3 is TGTGCCAGCAGCATAAGCGGGATGGATTACAATGAGCAGTTCTTC.